These 19 T cell receptor beta chains share one sample of origin, sequenced in a study of patients and donors after allogeneic stem cell transplantation. From the RT-PCR reads, TCRdb called clonotypes with MiXCR, one entry per CDR3 protein. This sample has around 170,000 distinct CDR3 sequences; about 24% occur once, and the top ten carry roughly 26%. The source material was blood, either unsorted or a sorted T cell fraction (not recorded which). All receptors come from a human donor who was either an allogeneic HSCT recipient or a stem cell or donor lymphocyte infusion donor (not recorded which). It is not recorded whose cells these are; they may come from a transplant donor.

This clonotype was detected a few times. The rearrangement joins TRBV12-3 or TRBV12-4 to TRBJ1-2, with D possibly matching TRBD1 (6 bases). V was trimmed by 5 bases and J by 8 bases, leaving 15 bases between them. The CDR3 spans 13 residues. CDR3 nucleotides: TGTGCCAGCAGTGATACAGTGGACAGAGGCTACACCTTC. It codes for CASSDTVDRGYTF.

This clonotype showed up just a few times. The genes are TRBV6-2 or TRBV6-3 and TRBJ2-5, with 8 positions matching TRBD1. The CDR3 has 17 residues. With 7 bases clipped from V and 2 bases from J, the junction kept 15 bases outside the gene matches. CDR1 is MNHEY and CDR2 is SVGEGT in the germline V gene. The CDR3 sequence: CASTYLQGALGQETQYF. CDR3 coding DNA: TGTGCCAGCACCTACTTGCAGGGGGCGTTGGGGCAAGAGACCCAGTACTTC.

Only a few counts were recorded for this clonotype. The chain carries TRBV24-1 and TRBJ2-1; TRBD1 matches 8 bases. CDR1 is KGHDR and CDR2 is SFDVKD in the germline V gene. After removal of 4 bases from V and 8 bases from J, the junction contained 9 bases not matched to a gene. This CDR3 has 15 amino acids. CDR3 DNA sequence: TGTGCCACCAGTGACACTACCGGACAGGGCTATGAGCAGTTCTTC. Its translation: CATSDTTGQGYEQFF.

This clonotype has only a few counts. This chain connects TRBV5-1 to TRBJ1-5; unclear D gene. This CDR3 is built from 12 residues. The V end lost 2 bases, the J end lost 9 bases, and 9 bases lay between the germline ends. The V gene's germline CDR1 is SGHRS and CDR2 YFSETQ. DNA for the CDR3: TGCGCCAGCAGCTTCCTAACACTGCCCCAGCATTTT. The encoded protein is CASSFLTLPQHF.

On this clonotype itself: Relative to the germline gene, one junction end is altered; a read error may explain this. The chain is built from TRBV5-1 and TRBJ1-1; a weak D match, TRBD1 (5 bases). The CDR3 has 14 residues. Germline CDR1 reads SGHRS; CDR2 reads YFSETQ. CDR3 region: CASSLWAGNPEAFF. CDR3 DNA: TGCGCCAGCAGCTTGTGGGCAGGGAACCCTGAAGCTTTCTTT.

This clonotype was observed a few times. This chain uses TRBV10-3 with TRBJ2-5, with D perhaps matching TRBD1 or TRBD2 (5 bases each). CDR1 is ENHRY, CDR2 SYGVKD, per germline. This CDR3 has 13 amino acids. V shed 7 bases and J shed 4 bases, with 13 bases lying between them. The chain's CDR3 is CAINSGTRETQYF. The DNA for the CDR3 is TGTGCCATCAATTCGGGGACCAGAGAGACCCAGTACTTC.

A few counts support this clonotype. This rearrangement joins TRBV25-1 to TRBJ1-4; tentatively, D is TRBD1 (6 bases). V was trimmed by 1 base and J by 11 bases, leaving 17 bases between them. Looked up from germline, CDR1 is MGHDK and CDR2 is SYGVNS. The CDR3 extends over 15 amino acids. The CDR3 region is CASSESGTPRGKLFF. CDR3 nucleotides: TGTGCCAGCAGTGAATCCGGGACACCGAGGGGCAAACTGTTTTTT.

This clonotype was detected a few times. The rearrangement joins TRBV29-1 to TRBJ2-1, with D maybe TRBD1 (6 bases). The CDR3 extends over 10 amino acids. The germline V gene has CDR1 SQVTM and CDR2 ANQGSEA. This CDR3 reads CSTGYNEQFF. DNA of the CDR3: TGCAGTACAGGGTACAATGAGCAGTTCTTC.

This clonotype was detected a few times. This chain joins TRBV20-1 and TRBJ2-3, with D unresolved. The CDR3 extends over 14 amino acids. Trimming took off 7 bases at V and 1 base at J, with 15 bases between the two ends. Germline V CDR1 and CDR2: DFQATT, SNEGSKA (reference sequence). The CDR3 loop reads CSVLVGRRTDTQYF. The CDR3 DNA reads as TGCAGTGTATTGGTGGGCAGACGCACAGATACGCAGTATTTT.

J is TRBJ2-7 and V is TRBV4-3; 8 bases match TRBD1. The V and J ends lost 0 bases and 5 bases, in that order; junction bases with no gene match: 9. Germline V lookup: CDR1 LGHNA, CDR2 YSLEER. The CDR3 length is 16 residues. The CDR3 bases are TGCGCCAGCAGCCAAGATCAAAGGACAGGGATCAACGAGCAGTACTTC. It translates to CASSQDQRTGINEQYF.

V usage is TRBV14 and J usage is TRBJ2-7; tentative D call: TRBD2 (6 bases). Germline V gene lookup returns CDR1 SGHDN and CDR2 FVKESK. This CDR3 comprises 13 residues. The V gene lost 8 bases and the J gene lost 0 bases, with 11 bases spanning the gap. The chain's CDR3 is CASGGRDSYEQYF. Written as DNA, the CDR3 is TGTGCCAGCGGCGGGCGGGACTCCTACGAGCAGTACTTC.

The gene calls are TRBV5-1 and TRBJ1-2; D is unclear. V was trimmed by 7 bases and J by 1 base, leaving 14 bases between them. Per the germline V gene, CDR1 is SGHRS and CDR2 is YFSETQ. The CDR3 has 14 residues. The CDR3 region has the DNA TGCGCCAGCTGCCCCGGCGAATTTAACTATGGCTACACCTTC. Encoded protein: CASCPGEFNYGYTF.

The chain has TRBV7-9 and TRBJ1-2; D call uncertain. Germline-derived CDR1 and CDR2 are SEHNR and FQNEAQ (reference sequence). V lost 1 base, J lost 7 bases, and 13 bases lay in between. The CDR3 is 14 residues long. CDR3 coding DNA: TGTGCCAGCAGCTTAGGTGTGGGGAAGACTGGCTACACCTTC. This gives the protein CASSLGVGKTGYTF. The full variable domain, with the rest looked up from reference TRBV7-9 and TRBJ1-2, is DTGVSQNPRHKITKRGQNVTFRCDPISEHNRLYWYRQTLGQGPEFLTYFQNEAQLEKSRLLSDRFSAERPKGSFSTLEIQRTEQGDSAMYLCASSLGVGKTGYTFGSGTRLTVV.

The genes are TRBV6-5 and TRBJ1-6; D gene unclear. Trimming pared 0 bases from V and 9 bases from J, leaving 12 bases between. Germline values: CDR1 MNHEY, CDR2 SVGAGI. This CDR3 spans 15 amino acids. The CDR3 protein is CASSYSGPDFSPLHF. As DNA, the CDR3 is TGTGCCAGCAGTTACTCGGGCCCCGATTTTTCACCCCTCCACTTT.

Many counts were recorded for this clonotype. The rearrangement joins TRBV5-1 to TRBJ1-1; D remains unclear. Deletions cut 0 bases from V and 8 bases from J, with 17 bases between. Germline-derived CDR1 and CDR2 are SGHRS and YFSETQ. The CDR3 extends over 15 amino acids. CDR3 bases: TGCGCCAGCAGCTTGGAAGTCGACTGGTCCGACGAAGCTTTCTTT. It translates to CASSLEVDWSDEAFF.

The rearrangement links TRBV7-3 to TRBJ1-3, with a weak D call TRBD1 (6 bases). CDR1 and CDR2 (germline): SGHTA, FQGTGA. This CDR3 region has 17 residues. The V and J ends lost 5 bases and 4 bases respectively, with 21 bases between them. CDR3 DNA: TGTGCCAGCAGCCCCCAACCGTACAGGGCAAGAGGAAACACCATATATTTT. Amino acids: CASSPQPYRARGNTIYF. The full variable domain, rest sourced from reference TRBV7-3 and TRBJ1-3, is GAGVSQTPSNKVTEKGKYVELRCDPISGHTALYWYRQSLGQGPEFLIYFQGTGAADDSGLPNDRFFAVRPEGSVSTLKIQRTERGDSAVYLCASSPQPYRARGNTIYFGEGSWLTVV.

V usage is TRBV20-1 and J usage is TRBJ1-5; TRBD1 might be the D (6 bases). Deletions cut 0 bases from V and 3 bases from J, with 18 bases between. The CDR3 consists of 17 residues. Germline CDR1 reads DFQATT; CDR2 reads SNEGSKA (reference sequence). CDR3 nucleotide sequence: TGCAGTGCTAGAGATCCTGGGGTAGGGGGGCACAATCAGCCCCAGCATTTT. Amino acids: CSARDPGVGGHNQPQHF.

This clonotype was observed a few times. This chain joins TRBV12-3 or TRBV12-4 and TRBJ1-1; D is undetermined. The CDR3 extends over 15 amino acids. Trimming cost V 5 bases and J 0 bases, with 13 bases left between them. Written as DNA, the CDR3 is TGTGCCAGCAGTCCTCGGGTCCCGATGAACACTGAAGCTTTCTTT. It specifies CASSPRVPMNTEAFF.

In its sample, this clonotype was seen many times. The chain carries TRBV3-1 and TRBJ1-6; D ambiguous. The CDR3 loop spans 15 amino acids. In germline, CDR1 is LGHDT, CDR2 YNNKEL (reference sequence). Trimming shortened V by 2 bases and J by 5 bases, and 10 bases separated the two germline ends. This CDR3 reads CASSQPGTNNSPLHF. DNA of the CDR3: TGTGCCAGCAGCCAACCAGGAACCAATAATTCACCCCTCCACTTT.